Sequencing of this TCR beta chain was carried out in a study of blood T cells in healthy people across ages. Overall study context: Capturing about one barcoded beta molecule per two T cells was achieved by template switching.

Samples had at least 7 million PBMCs isolated from them. The CDR3 spans 13 residues. Germline V lookup: CDR1 SNHLY, CDR2 FYNNEI. The V gene lost 4 bases and the J gene lost 10 bases, with 16 bases spanning the gap. Primers used in a second PCR of roughly 6 to 11 cycles were a sample-barcoded 5' primer and a J-beta primer mix. TCRdb processed the 5' RACE reads anew with MiXCR; each CDR3 protein has one entry. The sample includes around 320,000 distinct CDR3 sequences, 27% of them seen just once. Remarks on this clonotype: Its antigen is unidentified.

Findings of the study overall: Across the age range, TCR beta diversity per million T cells fell in a roughly linear way. A conclusive naive versus antigen-experienced comparison was prevented by the unsorted PBMCs.

The chain combines TRBV2 with TRBJ1-2; possible D gene TRBD1, 5 bases. Input material: blood. The TCR was taken from a woman aged 70-85 years in good health. CDR3 amino acids: CASSGDQHGDYTF. The CDR3 nucleotides are TGTGCCAGCAGTGGGGACCAACACGGGGACTACACCTTC.